This TCR gamma chain was sequenced in a study of Vδ1+ human thymocytes. Germline CDR1 GITISATS, CDR2 ISYDGTV (reference sequence). Germline trimming cut 2 bases from V and 3 bases from J; bases unmatched to any gene: 4. The CDR3 loop spans 13 amino acids. RNA was extracted from the cells and then reverse transcribed. The CDR3 regions were amplified by multiplex PCR from V-gene primers to a constant-region primer. TCRdb ran CATT on the multiplex PCR reads. The sample comprises 25,000 to 30,000 gamma-chain clones, 15% to 25% of which are singletons, and 1.8% rests with the top ten. With regard to this clone: Its antigen remains unidentified. This same CDR3 is encoded by further DNA sequences in the sample.

General observations from the study: Thymic TRG and TRD repertoires appeared highly polyclonal, with Gaussian CDR3 length distributions. Thymic delta-chain repertoires held roughly 20% Vdelta2 sequences and few Vdelta3, despite high sort purity. TRD repertoires were essentially private, unlike widely shared TRG clonotypes.

Purity of the sorted Vdelta1+ thymocytes ranged from about 96% to 99.6%. This clonotype was sampled from a boy under two years old who had congenital heart surgery. This chain uses TRGV9 with TRGJ1 or TRGJ2. The sequencing sample was made of Vdelta1+ gamma-delta thymocytes from the thymus. Subset meaning: FACS-sorted CD3+ TCRalphabeta- TCRVdelta1+ TCRVdelta2- thymocytes. CDR3 protein: CALWEEIYYKKLF. The CDR3 DNA reads TGTGCCTTGTGGGAGGAAATTTATTATAAGAAACTCTTT.